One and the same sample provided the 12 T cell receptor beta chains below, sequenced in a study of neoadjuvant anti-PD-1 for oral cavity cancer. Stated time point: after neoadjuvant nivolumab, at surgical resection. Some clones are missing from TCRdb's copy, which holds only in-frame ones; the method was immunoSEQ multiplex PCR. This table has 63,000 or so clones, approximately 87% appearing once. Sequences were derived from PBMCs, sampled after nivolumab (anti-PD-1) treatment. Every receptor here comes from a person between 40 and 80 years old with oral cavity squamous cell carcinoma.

CDR3 residues: CASSLYPRSYTGELFF. The DNA of the CDR3 is TGTGCCAGCAGCTTATACCCCAGAAGTTATACCGGGGAGCTGTTTTTT. The rearrangement uses TRBV7-6 and TRBJ2-2; D remains ambiguous. The V gene's germline CDR1 is SGHVS and CDR2 FNYEAQ. Trimming cost V 2 bases and J 5 bases, with 15 bases left between them. The CDR3 runs 16 residues.

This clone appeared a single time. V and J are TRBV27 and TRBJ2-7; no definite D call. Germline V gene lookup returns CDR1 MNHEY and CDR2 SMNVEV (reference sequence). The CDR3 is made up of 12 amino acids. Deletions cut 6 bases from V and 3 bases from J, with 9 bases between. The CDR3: CASRNLYYEQYF. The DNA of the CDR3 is TGTGCCAGCAGAAACCTGTACTACGAGCAGTACTTC.

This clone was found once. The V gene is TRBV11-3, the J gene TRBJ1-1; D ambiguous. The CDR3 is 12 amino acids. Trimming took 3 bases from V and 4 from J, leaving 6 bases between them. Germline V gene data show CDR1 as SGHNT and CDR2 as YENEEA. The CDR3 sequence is CASSFAGTEAFF. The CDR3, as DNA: TGTGCCAGCAGCTTCGCGGGCACTGAAGCTTTCTTT. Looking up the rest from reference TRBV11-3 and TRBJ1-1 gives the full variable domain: EAGVVQSPRYKIIEKKQPVAFWCNPISGHNTLYWYLQNLGQGPELLIRYENEEAVDDSQLPKDRFSAERLKGVDSTLKIQPAELGDSAVYLCASSFAGTEAFFGQGTRLTVV.

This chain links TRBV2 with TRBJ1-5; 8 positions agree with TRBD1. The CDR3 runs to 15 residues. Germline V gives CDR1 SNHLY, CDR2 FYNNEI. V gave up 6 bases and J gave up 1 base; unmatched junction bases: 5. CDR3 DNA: TGTGCCAGCAGGCGACAGGGGATGAGCAATCAGCCCCAGCATTTT. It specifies CASRRQGMSNQPQHF. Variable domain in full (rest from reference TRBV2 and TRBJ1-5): EPEVTQTPSHQVTQMGQEVILRCVPISNHLYFYWYRQILGQKVEFLVSFYNNEISEKSEIFDDQFSVERPDGSNFTLKIRSTKLEDSAMYFCASRRQGMSNQPQHFGDGTRLSIL.

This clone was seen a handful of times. CDR3 protein: CASSLLGTGRYNEQFF. CDR3 sequence (DNA): TGTGCCAGCAGTTTACTAGGGACAGGGCGATACAATGAGCAGTTCTTC. The rearrangement uses TRBV27 and TRBJ2-1; 9 nucleotides agree with TRBD1. This CDR3 has 16 residues. Germline CDR1 is MNHEY and CDR2 is SMNVEV (reference sequence). V dropped 2 bases and J dropped 4; count of bases not matched to a gene: 6.

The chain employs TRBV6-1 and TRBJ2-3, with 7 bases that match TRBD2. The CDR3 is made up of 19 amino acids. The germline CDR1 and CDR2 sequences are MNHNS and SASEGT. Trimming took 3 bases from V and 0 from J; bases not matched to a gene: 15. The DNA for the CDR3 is TGTGCCAGCAGTGAGATCGGAATAGCGGGTTCATCTAGCACAGATACGCAGTATTTT. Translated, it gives CASSEIGIAGSSSTDTQYF.

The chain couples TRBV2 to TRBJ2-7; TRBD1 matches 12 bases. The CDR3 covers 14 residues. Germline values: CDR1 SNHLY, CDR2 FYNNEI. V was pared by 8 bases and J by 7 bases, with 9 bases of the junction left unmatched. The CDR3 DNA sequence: TGTGCCAGCCTCCGGGACAGGGGGCGAGGTGAGCAGTACTTC. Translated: CASLRDRGRGEQYF.

The CDR3: CASSRSTGVPEQFF. CDR3 nucleotide sequence: TGTGCCAGCTCACGTTCTACAGGGGTCCCTGAGCAGTTCTTC. This chain uses TRBV18 with TRBJ2-1; 7 bases align to TRBD1. The J segment lost 9 bases and the V segment lost 4 bases, leaving 9 bases of the junction unmatched. CDR3 length: 14 amino acids. Germline V gene sequence: CDR1 KGHSH, CDR2 LQKENI.

The CDR3 protein is CASSVVPAGGSISETDTQYF. In nucleotides, the CDR3 is TGTGCCAGCAGCGTAGTGCCAGCGGGGGGGTCAATTTCAGAAACAGATACGCAGTATTTT. The rearrangement links TRBV9 to TRBJ2-3; 10 bases align to TRBD2. The germline V gene has CDR1 SGDLS and CDR2 YYNGEE. The V gene end was trimmed by 0 bases and the J gene end by 3 bases; junction bases not matched to a gene: 16. The CDR3 consists of 20 residues. The whole variable domain, filled in from reference TRBV9 and TRBJ2-3, reads DSGVTQTPKHLITATGQRVTLRCSPRSGDLSVYWYQQSLDQGLQFLIQYYNGEERAKGNILERFSAQQFPDLHSELNLSSLELGDSALYFCASSVVPAGGSISETDTQYFGPGTRLTVL.

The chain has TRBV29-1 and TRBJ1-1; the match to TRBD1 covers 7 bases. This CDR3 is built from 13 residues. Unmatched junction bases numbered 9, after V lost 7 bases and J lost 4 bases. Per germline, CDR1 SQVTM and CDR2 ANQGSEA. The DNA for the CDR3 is TGCAGCGGCTGGGACAGACGTTTCACTGAAGCTTTCTTT. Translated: CSGWDRRFTEAFF.

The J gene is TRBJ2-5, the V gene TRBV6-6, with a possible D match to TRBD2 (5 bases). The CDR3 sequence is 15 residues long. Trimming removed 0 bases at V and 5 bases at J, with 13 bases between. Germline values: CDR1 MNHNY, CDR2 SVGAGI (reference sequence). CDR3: CASSYSDLRGETQYF. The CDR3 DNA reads TGTGCCAGCAGTTACTCGGATCTCCGCGGGGAGACCCAGTACTTC.

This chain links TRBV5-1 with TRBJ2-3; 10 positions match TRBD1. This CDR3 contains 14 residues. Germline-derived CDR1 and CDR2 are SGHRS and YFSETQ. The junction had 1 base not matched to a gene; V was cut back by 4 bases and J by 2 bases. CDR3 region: CASSGTGVTDTQYF. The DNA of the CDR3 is TGCGCCAGCAGCGGGACAGGGGTCACAGATACGCAGTATTTT.